Listed below are T cell receptor beta chains from one sample, sequenced in a study of regulatory T cells in long-lasting Graves disease. TCRdb re-called the multiplex PCR reads through MiXCR, storing one row per CDR3 protein. The sample contains 350,000 to 400,000 distinct CDR3 sequences, about a sixth of which appear only once. The same specimen was also included in a second study, on T cells in Graves' hyperthyroidism and ophthalmopathy.

The sequenced sample was peripheral blood mononuclear cells (PBMCs), obtained at new diagnosis, from a patient treated with antithyroid drugs. These TCRs come from a young woman with Graves disease. CDR3s include the opening cysteine and the closing phenylalanine or tryptophan. D genes are given only for firm matches. Rows may omit the clone size; those that give it use once, few, many or a size class.

size | J | D | length | V | CDR3 | DNA
few | TRBJ2-1 | - | 15 | TRBV9 | CASSVDTPSYNEQFF | TGTGCCAGCAGCGTAGACACTCCATCCTACAATGAGCAGTTCTTC
- | TRBJ1-2 | - | 15 | TRBV7-8 | CASRTTTGDNYGYTF | TGTGCCAGCCGAACTACCACGGGAGATAACTATGGCTACACCTTC
- | TRBJ1-1 | - | 14 | TRBV19 | CASSQGDLNTEAFF | TGTGCCAGTAGTCAAGGGGATCTGAACACTGAAGCTTTCTTT
many | TRBJ1-1 | TRBD1 | 14 | TRBV2 | CASSPQGARTEAFF | TGTGCCAGCAGCCCACAGGGGGCAAGGACTGAAGCTTTCTTT
few | TRBJ2-7 | - | 12 | TRBV20-1 | CSASRGSYEQYF | TGCAGTGCTAGCAGGGGATCCTACGAGCAGTACTTC
- | TRBJ2-7 | - | 14 | TRBV28 | CASSWPGEGYEQYF | TGTGCCAGCAGTTGGCCGGGAGAAGGCTACGAGCAGTACTTC
many | TRBJ2-1 | TRBD1 | 13 | TRBV13 | CASSTTGGLEQFF | TGTGCCAGCAGCACGACAGGGGGCCTTGAGCAGTTCTTC
many | TRBJ2-2 | TRBD1 | 14 | TRBV7-9 | CASIRGLTTGELFF | TGTGCCAGCATCAGGGGGTTGACCACCGGGGAGCTGTTTTTT
- | TRBJ2-2 | - | 12 | TRBV3-1 | CASSGGGGELFF | TGTGCCAGCAGCGGAGGGGGCGGGGAGCTGTTTTTT
- | TRBJ1-3 | TRBD1 | 19 | TRBV6-2/TRBV6-3 | CASRRSGTERPLSGNTIYF | TGTGCCAGCAGACGAAGCGGGACAGAAAGGCCCCTCTCTGGAAACACCATATATTTT
few | TRBJ2-7 | TRBD2 | 17 | TRBV2 | CTSTLLTSGLISYEQYF | TGTACCAGCACCCTTTTGACTAGCGGGCTGATTTCCTACGAGCAGTACTTC
- | TRBJ1-2 | - | 15 | TRBV6-5 | CASSYSLTATYGYTF | TGTGCCAGCAGTTACTCGTTAACAGCTACTTACGGCTACACCTTC
- | TRBJ2-5 | - | 12 | TRBV10-3 | CASGSTEETQYF | TGTGCCTCCGGGTCGACAGAAGAGACCCAGTACTTC
few | TRBJ1-5 | - | 14 | TRBV12-3/TRBV12-4 | CASSLTSSNQPQHF | TGTGCCAGCAGTTTAACTAGCTCCAATCAGCCCCAGCATTTT
many | TRBJ2-1 | - | 13 | TRBV3-1 | CASSQRSRNEQFF | TGTGCCAGCAGCCAAAGATCCAGAAATGAGCAGTTCTTC
many | TRBJ2-2 | TRBD2 | 19 | TRBV2 | CASSARLAGDLTNTGELFF | TGTGCCAGCAGTGCCAGACTAGCGGGGGACCTCACGAACACCGGGGAGCTGTTTTTT
- | TRBJ1-5 | - | 15 | TRBV19 | CASTPELSSNQPQHF | TGTGCCAGTACCCCCGAACTTTCTAGCAATCAGCCCCAGCATTTT
many | TRBJ2-4 | - | 16 | TRBV7-3 | CASSSQHWGAKNIQYF | TGTGCCAGCAGCTCACAGCACTGGGGGGCCAAAAACATTCAGTACTTC
many | TRBJ2-2 | - | 13 | TRBV6-1 | CASRGPYTGELFF | TGTGCCAGCAGGGGGCCGTACACCGGGGAGCTGTTTTTT
few | TRBJ2-7 | - | 16 | TRBV13 | CASGSKGGGLRNEQYF | TGTGCCAGCGGCTCGAAAGGGGGGGGACTGCGGAACGAGCAGTACTTC
many | TRBJ2-1 | - | 13 | TRBV30 | CAWSGLGYNEQFF | TGTGCCTGGAGTGGCCTAGGGTACAATGAGCAGTTCTTC
once | TRBJ1-5 | - | 15 | TRBV10-3 | CAIQQAGGENQPQHF | TGTGCCATACAGCAGGCTGGGGGCGAGAATCAGCCCCAGCATTTT
- | TRBJ2-2 | - | 13 | TRBV6-2/TRBV6-3 | CASSYTPTGELFF | TGTGCCAGCAGTTACACCCCGACCGGGGAGCTGTTTTTT
- | TRBJ2-1 | - | 14 | TRBV10-1 | CASSGRQGGDEQFF | TGCGCCAGCAGTGGGAGACAGGGAGGGGATGAGCAGTTCTTC
many | TRBJ2-1 | TRBD2 | 15 | TRBV29-1 | CSVEDLAGGYNEQFF | TGCAGCGTTGAAGATCTAGCGGGGGGGTACAATGAGCAGTTCTTC
many | TRBJ1-1 | - | 13 | TRBV2 | CASMQQANTEAFF | TGTGCCAGCATGCAGCAGGCGAACACTGAAGCTTTCTTT
many | TRBJ2-1 | TRBD1 | 16 | TRBV5-1 | CASNLQPGQGLNEQFF | TGCGCCAGCAACCTACAGCCGGGACAGGGTCTTAATGAGCAGTTCTTC
- | TRBJ2-3 | - | 16 | TRBV5-1 | CASSFGQAGATDTQYF | TGCGCCAGCAGCTTCGGACAGGCGGGGGCCACAGATACGCAGTATTTT